The 14 T cell receptor beta chains in this list originate from one sample, sequenced in a study of blood T cell repertoires in COVID-19 (dated by TCRdb to 2018 to 2021). Library construction relied on the immunoSEQ multiplex PCR assay. Imported from immuneACCESS, the table was reduced by TCRdb to in-frame sequences with V and J called. These copies leave out some clones; in studies compared against another copy, an unresolved V gene accounts for under half, and the cause of the remainder is not known. Counted in this sample were about 55,000 clones; 88% of them appeared once. The ten largest make up over 6.5% of the sample. The sample taken for sequencing was peripheral blood. All receptors derive from a man aged 60 to 69 with active COVID-19.

The chain is built from TRBV14 and TRBJ1-2; perhaps TRBD1 as D (6 bases). CDR3 length equals 16 residues. Trimming removed 3 bases at V and 4 bases at J, with 18 bases between. Germline assignment: CDR1 SGHDN and CDR2 FVKESK. CDR3 sequence reads: CASSHRGAGTPYGYTF. The CDR3 DNA reads TGTGCCAGCAGCCACCGAGGGGCAGGGACACCCTATGGCTACACCTTC.

The genes are TRBV6-5 and TRBJ1-2; D uncertain. The V gene lost 0 bases and the J gene lost 5 bases, with 7 bases spanning the gap. The CDR3 is made up of 13 amino acids. Germline V gene lookup returns CDR1 MNHEY and CDR2 SVGAGI. Written as DNA, the CDR3 is TGTGCCAGCAGTTACTCGCCGGGGTATGGCTACACCTTC. Its translation: CASSYSPGYGYTF.

The rearrangement joins TRBV7-3 to TRBJ2-1; TRBD2 is a possible D gene (5 bases). V was cut by 2 bases and J by 5 bases, with 13 bases left in between. Germline-derived CDR1 and CDR2 are SGHTA and FQGTGA. The CDR3 totals 15 residues. The CDR3 DNA reads TGTGCCAGCAGCTTAGTCGGGGTGGCTGACAATGAGCAGTTCTTC. Translated: CASSLVGVADNEQFF.

The V and J genes are TRBV5-1 and TRBJ2-7, with TRBD2 matching 10 bases. V gave up 5 bases and J gave up 6 bases; unmatched junction bases: 2. Germline V gives CDR1 SGHRS, CDR2 YFSETQ. The CDR3 contains 12 residues. The CDR3 DNA reads as TGCGCCAGCAGTTTAGCGGGAGGCGAGCAGTACTTC. Amino acids: CASSLAGGEQYF. Full variable domain (outside the CDR3, taken from reference TRBV5-1 and TRBJ2-7): KAGVTQTPRYLIKTRGQQVTLSCSPISGHRSVSWYQQTPGQGLQFLFEYFSETQRNKGNFPGRFSGRQFSNSRSEMNVSTLELGDSALYLCASSLAGGEQYFGPGTRLTVT.

The rearrangement joins TRBV4-1 to TRBJ2-7; tentative D call: TRBD2 (6 bases). The V gene lost 4 bases and the J gene lost 2 bases, with 15 bases spanning the gap. CDR1 and CDR2 (germline): MGHRA, YSYEKL. CDR3 length: 15 amino acids. In DNA, the CDR3 is TGCGCCAGCAGCCCGGGACTCCCGTCGCCCTACGAGCAGTACTTC. This codes for CASSPGLPSPYEQYF.

This chain joins TRBV2 and TRBJ1-3, with no clear D. This CDR3 is 14 amino acids long. The germline V and J ends were trimmed by 5 bases and 6 bases, with 14 bases remaining between them. Looked up from germline, CDR1 is SNHLY and CDR2 is FYNNEI. CDR3: CASSYQADENTIYF. Written as DNA, the CDR3 is TGTGCCAGCAGTTACCAGGCTGACGAAAACACCATATATTTT.

The chain is built from TRBV30 and TRBJ1-1, with TRBD1 matching over 9 bases. CDR3 length: 16 residues. In germline, CDR1 is GTSNPN, CDR2 SVGIG (reference sequence). Unmatched junction bases numbered 10, after V lost 2 bases and J lost 3 bases. The CDR3 sequence is CAWSLTGGSEYTEAFF. DNA for the CDR3: TGTGCCTGGAGTCTTACAGGGGGCTCCGAGTACACTGAAGCTTTCTTT.

The CDR3 here is CSASFGQGNYEQYF. In DNA form, the CDR3 reads TGCAGTGCTAGTTTCGGACAGGGGAACTACGAGCAGTACTTC. J is TRBJ2-7 and V is TRBV20-1, with 9 bases identical to TRBD1. The junction had 6 bases not matched to a gene; V was cut back by 3 bases and J by 3 bases. The germline CDR1 and CDR2 sequences are DFQATT and SNEGSKA (reference sequence). The CDR3 spans 14 residues.

The DNA of the CDR3 is TGTGCCAGCAGCTCATCGGGGGGTGAGCAGTACTTC. As protein: CASSSSGGEQYF. V is TRBV12-3 or TRBV12-4 and J is TRBJ2-7, with TRBD2 identical over 7 bases. The CDR3 has 12 amino acids. Losses at the gene ends were 6 bases for V and 7 bases for J; bases not matched to a gene: 6.

This clone was seen just once. The chain carries TRBV9 and TRBJ2-1; possible D gene TRBD2, 6 bases. CDR3 length: 14 residues. The V gene's germline CDR1 is SGDLS and CDR2 YYNGEE. The V and J ends lost 0 bases and 7 bases respectively, with 11 bases between them. CDR3 residues: CASSVGGVENEQFF. CDR3 sequence (DNA): TGTGCCAGCAGCGTAGGCGGGGTCGAGAATGAGCAGTTCTTC.

The chain recombines TRBV19 with TRBJ1-1; 7 nucleotides agree with TRBD1. The CDR3 length is 14 residues. Trimming at V came to 6 bases and at J to 2 bases, leaving 6 bases not matched to a gene. The germline V gene has CDR1 LNHDA and CDR2 SQIVND (reference sequence). CDR3 region: CASRATGINTEAFF. The CDR3 bases are TGTGCCAGTAGGGCGACAGGGATTAACACTGAAGCTTTCTTT.

The chain couples TRBV7-6 to TRBJ2-5; D unresolved. V shed 1 base and J shed 4 bases, with 16 bases lying between them. CDR1 and CDR2 (germline): SGHVS, FNYEAQ. This CDR3 has 16 amino acids. The CDR3 nucleotides read TGTGCCAGCAGCTTAGAGTTCGGCCCGGAGAGAGAGACCCAGTACTTC. Translated: CASSLEFGPERETQYF.

The chain has TRBV11-1 and TRBJ2-7; 7 positions match TRBD1. Germline V gives CDR1 SGHAT, CDR2 FQDESV (reference sequence). The V and J ends lost 4 bases and 2 bases, in that order; junction bases with no gene match: 2. The CDR3 loop spans 13 amino acids. CDR3 DNA: TGTGCCAGCAGCTCCGACAGGGCCTACGAGCAGTACTTC. This translates into CASSSDRAYEQYF.

CDR3 DNA: TGTGCCAGCTTACCGGGACAGGGGGTAACTGAAGCTTTCTTT. Amino acids: CASLPGQGVTEAFF. The chain uses TRBV18 and TRBJ1-1, with TRBD1 matching over 11 bases. Per the germline V gene, CDR1 is KGHSH and CDR2 is LQKENI. CDR3 length: 14 residues. V trimming: 7 bases; J trimming: 5 bases; junction bases outside the gene matches: 6.